Each of the 28 T cell receptor beta chains below was sequenced from the same sample in a study of cytomegalovirus exposure and HLA in healthy donors. The PCR contained 60 Vbeta and 13 Jbeta primers. Clones were read by immunoSEQ multiplex PCR, and TCRdb kept only the in-frame ones, dropping some. This table lists about 150,000 clones. Sequenced input: PBMCs. The source is a woman between 45 and 60 years old in good health and CMV-seronegative.

V and J are TRBV7-9 and TRBJ1-6, with D possibly being TRBD1 (5 bases). This CDR3 has 14 amino acids. From germline, CDR1 is SEHNR and CDR2 FQNEAQ (reference sequence). The V end was cut by 1 base, the J end by 8 bases, with 9 bases between. The CDR3 DNA reads TGTGCCAGCAGCTTAGTGGGACTGGATTCACCCCTCCACTTT. The encoded protein is CASSLVGLDSPLHF.

V usage is TRBV19 and J usage is TRBJ2-3; tentatively, D is TRBD1 (5 bases). Looked up from germline, CDR1 is LNHDA and CDR2 is SQIVND (reference sequence). The CDR3 contains 14 residues. The germline V and J ends were trimmed by 4 bases and 0 bases, with 8 bases remaining between them. CDR3 DNA: TGTGCCAGTAGTACCCCAGGGAGCACAGATACGCAGTATTTT. Amino acid sequence: CASSTPGSTDTQYF.

The chain employs TRBV7-6 and TRBJ2-3; D unresolved. The length of the CDR3 is 12 residues. Trimming pared 5 bases from V and 9 bases from J, leaving 12 bases between. Germline CDR1 SGHVS, CDR2 FNYEAQ. The CDR3, as DNA: TGTGCCAGCAGCCCCCGGCTAGACACGCAGTATTTT. Translation gives CASSPRLDTQYF.

The rearrangement joins TRBV25-1 to TRBJ1-6; no reliable D call. The CDR3 totals 18 residues. V was cut by 3 bases and J by 8 bases, with 23 bases left in between. Germline CDR1 and CDR2: MGHDK and SYGVNS. CDR3 loop: CASSDPSGSGRRDSPLHF. The CDR3, as DNA: TGTGCCAGCAGTGATCCCTCGGGAAGTGGCCGTAGGGATTCACCCCTCCACTTT.

The chain couples TRBV25-1 to TRBJ2-2, with 9 bases that match TRBD2. V trimming: 2 bases; J trimming: 4 bases; junction bases outside the gene matches: 2. Germline V gene data show CDR1 as MGHDK and CDR2 as SYGVNS. This CDR3 has 15 amino acids. The CDR3 DNA follows: TGTGCCAGCAGTGAAGGGCGGGGGGGCACCGGGGAGCTGTTTTTT. Translation gives CASSEGRGGTGELFF.

This sequence joins TRBV13 and TRBJ2-1; TRBD2 matches at 9 bases. Losses at the gene ends were 5 bases for V and 6 bases for J; bases not matched to a gene: 11. This CDR3 is 16 amino acids long. The germline gives CDR1 PRHDT, CDR2 FYEKMQ (reference sequence). The CDR3 sequence: CASSTRWREGPNEQFF. DNA of the CDR3: TGTGCCAGCAGCACCCGCTGGCGGGAGGGCCCCAATGAGCAGTTCTTC.

The V gene is TRBV7-2, the J gene TRBJ2-7; a possible D gene is TRBD1 (6 bases). The V gene's germline CDR1 is SGHTA and CDR2 FQGNSA. V dropped 4 bases and J dropped 3 bases, with 16 bases sitting between them. This CDR3 comprises 15 residues. CDR3 sequence (DNA): TGTGCCAGCAGCTCCCAGGGGACATCAATCTACGAGCAGTACTTC. Translating it yields CASSSQGTSIYEQYF.

The chain carries TRBV7-9 and TRBJ2-3, with D maybe TRBD2 (6 bases). V was pared by 4 bases and J by 0 bases, with 17 bases between. Germline V gene data show CDR1 as SEHNR and CDR2 as FQNEAQ (reference sequence). The CDR3 is 17 residues long. CDR3 sequence (DNA): TGTGCCAGCAGCTCGCTAAAGCTGGCGGGAAGCACAGATACGCAGTATTTT. Translation: CASSSLKLAGSTDTQYF.

This sequence joins TRBV11-3 and TRBJ2-7, with TRBD1 matching 9 bases. After removal of 4 bases from V and 0 bases from J, the junction contained 10 bases not matched to a gene. Germline V gives CDR1 SGHNT, CDR2 YENEEA. The CDR3 spans 17 residues. CDR3 sequence reads: CASSSGTGSSRSYEQYF. CDR3 nucleotides: TGTGCCAGCAGCTCTGGGACAGGGAGTAGCCGCTCCTACGAGCAGTACTTC.

This rearrangement joins TRBV6-5 to TRBJ2-5, with TRBD2 matching over 12 bases. Germline loops: CDR1 MNHEY, CDR2 SVGAGI. The CDR3 covers 15 residues. With 5 bases clipped from V and 2 bases from J, the junction kept 3 bases outside the gene matches. CDR3 amino acids: CASSRTSGTQETQYF. DNA of the CDR3: TGTGCCAGCAGTAGGACTAGCGGGACACAAGAGACCCAGTACTTC.

J is TRBJ1-4 and V is TRBV5-4; TRBD1 is a possible D gene (6 bases). V was trimmed by 4 bases and J by 7 bases, leaving 17 bases between them. This CDR3 comprises 15 residues. In germline, CDR1 is SGHNT, CDR2 YYREEE (reference sequence). The CDR3 loop reads CASSTRVQGTEKLFF. CDR3 nucleotide sequence: TGTGCCAGCAGCACACGTGTACAGGGAACTGAAAAACTGTTTTTT.

The rearrangement uses TRBV6-5 and TRBJ1-3; the D gene is possibly TRBD1 (5 bases). The CDR3 length is 16 residues. Per the germline V gene, CDR1 is MNHEY and CDR2 is SVGAGI. Trimming removed 0 bases from V and 0 bases from J, with 9 bases in between. The CDR3 nucleotides read TGTGCCAGCAGTTACTCCACAGGCAACTCTGGAAACACCATATATTTT. It codes for CASSYSTGNSGNTIYF.

The chain is built from TRBV6-5 and TRBJ2-3, with 11 bases that match TRBD1. Germline CDR1 reads MNHEY; CDR2 reads SVGAGI. The junction had 3 bases not matched to a gene; V was cut back by 5 bases and J by 5 bases. CDR3 length: 14 amino acids. The CDR3 loop is CASSLGTGGDTQYF. The DNA for the CDR3 is TGTGCCAGCAGTCTCGGGACAGGGGGAGATACGCAGTATTTT.

The chain links TRBV2 to TRBJ1-5; D is uncertain. The V and J ends lost 4 bases and 5 bases respectively, with 9 bases between them. This CDR3 is 13 amino acids long. Germline CDR1 and CDR2: SNHLY and FYNNEI. The CDR3 DNA is TGTGCCAGCAGTGGGTCTGGAGATCAGCCCCAGCATTTT. This translates into CASSGSGDQPQHF.

V and J are TRBV5-1 and TRBJ2-3, with D hard to call. This CDR3 has 13 residues. Between the trimmed V and J ends, which lost 2 bases and 0 bases, there was a span of 4 bases. Germline V gene lookup returns CDR1 SGHRS and CDR2 YFSETQ. The CDR3 region is CASSFPSTDTQYF. CDR3 nucleotides: TGCGCCAGCAGCTTCCCTAGCACAGATACGCAGTATTTT.

The genes are TRBV5-4 and TRBJ1-1; 8 positions agree with TRBD1. The trim removed 4 bases at V and 0 bases at J, leaving 5 bases unmatched. CDR1 and CDR2 from the germline V gene are SGHNT and YYREEE (reference sequence). This CDR3 comprises 15 residues. The chain's CDR3 is CASSAARGLNTEAFF. In DNA, the CDR3 is TGTGCCAGCAGCGCAGCCAGGGGGCTGAACACTGAAGCTTTCTTT.

V and J are TRBV5-6 and TRBJ2-1; D may be TRBD1 (5 bases). This CDR3 comprises 12 residues. The V and J ends lost 0 bases and 8 bases respectively, with 6 bases between them. Looked up from germline, CDR1 is SGHDT and CDR2 is YYEEEE. CDR3 protein: CASSLGGHEQFF. The CDR3 region has the DNA TGTGCCAGCAGCTTGGGGGGCCATGAGCAGTTCTTC.

CDR3 nucleotides: TGTGCCAGCAGCTCTCAAAGAGGGAATCAGCCCCAGCATTTT. Its translation: CASSSQRGNQPQHF. J is TRBJ1-5 and V is TRBV7-2, with unresolved D. V lost 4 bases to trimming and J lost 4 bases, with 11 bases between them. Germline assignment: CDR1 SGHTA and CDR2 FQGNSA. The CDR3 covers 14 residues.

This chain joins TRBV6-4 and TRBJ1-2, with D uncertain. Trimming left V 6 bases short and J 4 bases short, with 18 bases between. This CDR3 comprises 15 residues. From germline, CDR1 is MRHNA and CDR2 SNTAGT. CDR3 sequence: CASSERGAAPYGYTF. The CDR3 bases are TGTGCCAGCAGCGAGAGAGGTGCCGCTCCCTATGGCTACACCTTC.

The chain joins TRBV5-1 to TRBJ2-7; D not resolved. Deletions cut 1 base from V and 4 bases from J, with 9 bases between. This CDR3 comprises 13 residues. Germline lookup yields CDR1 SGHRS and CDR2 YFSETQ. The CDR3 DNA follows: TGCGCCAGCAGCTTGAGCACAGCTTACGAGCAGTACTTC. Translating gives CASSLSTAYEQYF.

The chain joins TRBV27 to TRBJ2-2, with D tentatively TRBD2 (5 bases). The CDR3 totals 15 residues. Trimming removed 7 bases from V and 2 bases from J, with 14 bases in between. Germline CDR1 and CDR2: MNHEY and SMNVEV (reference sequence). CDR3: CASNPARGNTGELFF. DNA for the CDR3: TGTGCCAGCAATCCAGCCCGGGGAAACACCGGGGAGCTGTTTTTT.

This chain links TRBV19 with TRBJ2-3, with no clear D. Germline V gene data show CDR1 as LNHDA and CDR2 as SQIVND (reference sequence). The CDR3 totals 16 residues. Trimming left V 2 bases short and J 2 bases short, with 14 bases between. The CDR3 loop reads CASSINPSGVTDTQYF. The CDR3 DNA sequence: TGTGCCAGTAGTATAAATCCCTCTGGAGTCACAGATACGCAGTATTTT.

This chain connects TRBV18 to TRBJ2-3, with 7 bases that match TRBD2. Germline values: CDR1 KGHSH, CDR2 LQKENI. After removal of 2 bases from V and 3 bases from J, the junction contained 8 bases not matched to a gene. The CDR3 is 16 residues long. The CDR3 loop reads CASSPGSGVSTDTQYF. The CDR3 region has the DNA TGTGCCAGCTCACCAGGCAGCGGGGTTTCAACAGATACGCAGTATTTT.

V and J are TRBV4-1 and TRBJ1-1; D may be TRBD1 (5 bases). This CDR3 has 15 amino acids. The V gene's germline CDR1 is MGHRA and CDR2 YSYEKL. Between the trimmed V and J ends, which lost 1 base and 0 bases, there was a span of 9 bases. The CDR3: CASSQGQQLNTEAFF. In nucleotides, the CDR3 is TGCGCCAGCAGCCAAGGACAGCAATTGAACACTGAAGCTTTCTTT.

The chain uses TRBV28 and TRBJ2-3; D might be TRBD1 (6 bases). V dropped 6 bases and J dropped 1 base, with 20 bases sitting between them. From germline, CDR1 is MDHEN and CDR2 SYDVKM. The CDR3 contains 17 residues. This chain's CDR3 is CASSNPQGSRGTDTQYF. The CDR3 DNA reads TGTGCCAGCAGCAACCCACAGGGTTCTCGGGGCACAGATACGCAGTATTTT.

This rearrangement joins TRBV19 to TRBJ1-2; 9 bases are shared with TRBD1. CDR3 size: 16 residues. CDR1 LNHDA and CDR2 SQIVND come from the germline V gene (reference sequence). Trimming took 5 bases from V and 4 from J; bases not matched to a gene: 11. The CDR3 loop is CASSWIPGQGSYGYTF. CDR3 in DNA: TGTGCCAGTAGTTGGATCCCGGGACAGGGAAGCTATGGCTACACCTTC.

The chain has TRBV5-4 and TRBJ1-4, with 9 bases aligning to TRBD1. The junction had 9 bases not matched to a gene; V was cut back by 4 bases and J by 2 bases. Germline V lookup: CDR1 SGHNT, CDR2 YYREEE (reference sequence). CDR3 length: 17 amino acids. The CDR3 spells CASSLTTGGATNEKLFF. The CDR3, as DNA: TGTGCCAGCAGCCTGACGACAGGGGGTGCCACTAATGAAAAACTGTTTTTT.

The chain joins TRBV6-5 to TRBJ2-5; 11 nucleotides match TRBD2. The DNA end is more similar to TRBJ2-7, so the J call may be wrong. The CDR3 spans 15 residues. Germline V lookup: CDR1 MNHEY, CDR2 SVGAGI. The CDR3 sequence: CASSYSTSGVHEQYF. Here the CDR3 DNA reads TGTGCCAGCAGTTACTCGACTAGCGGGGTTCACGAGCAGTACTTC.